The clone carrying this T cell receptor beta chain showed up many times. Its antigen is unknown. V gave up 10 bases and J gave up 1 base; unmatched junction bases: 10. Per the germline V gene, CDR1 is ENHRY and CDR2 is SYGVKD. The CDR3 contains 14 residues. Unsorted whole blood supplied the blood RNA, and germline DNA was isolated too. This sample was included in a study of tumor-infiltrating lymphocytes in primary liver carcinoma. Whole-study results and caveats: Bulk unsorted sampling precluded comparing CD4+ and CD8+ repertoires. Pairs comparing tumor with adjacent tissue or blood overlapped less than pairs drawn from tumor regions.

The input was 500 ng total RNA; TCR beta cDNA was made from it with a constant-region primer. ARM-PCR, slightly modified, supplied the TCR beta libraries through three nested multiplex PCR rounds. The two initial PCR rounds, roughly 11 cycles each, used TRBV1-TRBV30 forward and C-beta reverse primers. Via MiXCR, TCRdb re-called the multiplex PCR reads, giving one row per CDR3 protein. The sample records about 320,000 distinct CDR3 sequences, 65% being singletons. Sequencing was done on a sample of peripheral blood. V is TRBV10-3 and J is TRBJ2-7; 7 bases agree with TRBD2. This clonotype originated in a man aged 40-49 years with primary liver carcinoma and hepatitis B virus infection. CDR3 region: CATAGGVGSYEQYF. The CDR3 nucleotides read TGTGCCACCGCTGGGGGGGTGGGATCCTACGAGCAGTACTTC.